The text below deals with one TCR beta chain. Other DNA sequences in the sample encode the same CDR3. These data are taken from a study of CD8+ T cells in alopecia areata. Regarding treatment: oral pan-JAK inhibitor, 5-10 mg twice daily. Lesional scalp tissue (obtained by punch biopsy) and peripheral blood were collected from alopecia areata patients. The sequencing template was cDNA reverse transcribed from extracted RNA. The repertoire was sequenced with immunoSEQ multiplex PCR; TCRdb's copy has only in-frame clones and lacks some. The data show 150,000 or so clones, with around half seen just once and less than 20% held by the top ten. Germline V lookup: CDR1 SGHRS, CDR2 YFSETQ. Trimming removed 0 bases from V and 3 bases from J, with 7 bases in between. The CDR3 is 13 residues long.

The specimen was CD8+ T cells sorted from blood, collected at week 4, from a patient treated with tofacitinib. This sequence originates from a human donor with alopecia areata. The chain carries TRBV5-1 and TRBJ2-7; D remains ambiguous. CDR3 residues: CASSLEVSYEQYF. The CDR3 DNA reads as TGCGCCAGCAGCTTGGAGGTCAGCTACGAGCAGTACTTC.